The 6 T cell receptor beta chains listed next were all sequenced from one sample in a study of T cell repertoires in cytomegalovirus infection. TCRdb reanalysed the reads using MiXCR and keeps one entry per CDR3 protein. The sample shows under 250,000 distinct CDR3 sequences, approximately 6.7% of them seen only once. Material: PBMCs. Receptors originate from a human donor in good health (CMV status not recorded). Some clones in this sample may be carry-over from other donors' samples.

The chain has TRBV28 and TRBJ2-1; 10 bases agree with TRBD2. The V segment lost 4 bases and the J segment 3 bases; nucleotides outside the gene matches: 9. CDR3 length: 17 amino acids. Germline values: CDR1 MDHEN, CDR2 SYDVKM. The CDR3 here is CASSSPLAGGFYNEQFF. Written as DNA, the CDR3 is TGTGCCAGCAGTTCCCCATTAGCGGGGGGTTTCTACAATGAGCAGTTCTTC.

This clonotype was picked up many times. The chain uses TRBV5-6 and TRBJ2-5; D ambiguous. Germline V CDR1 and CDR2: SGHDT, YYEEEE. The V gene lost 4 bases and the J gene lost 5 bases, with 15 bases spanning the gap. The CDR3 covers 14 residues. DNA for the CDR3: TGTGCCAGCAGCCCCGGAGTCGGTTCGGAGACCCAGTACTTC. This translates into CASSPGVGSETQYF.

Ten or more counts support this clonotype. In DNA form, the CDR3 reads TGCGCCAGCAGCTTGGCCGGGCAGATCAGCTACGAGCAGTACTTC. This codes for CASSLAGQISYEQYF. The chain links TRBV5-1 to TRBJ2-7; no clear D. The CDR3 covers 15 residues. The germline CDR1 and CDR2 sequences are SGHRS and YFSETQ. V gave up 0 bases and J gave up 3 bases, with 13 bases separating them.

To note about this clonotype: A much larger clone differs by one base, so this may be a read error. This rearrangement joins TRBV25-1 to TRBJ2-2; D is perhaps TRBD1 or TRBD2 (5 bases each). This CDR3 region has 15 residues. Germline CDR1 and CDR2: MGHDK and SYGVNS. The CDR3 DNA reads TGTGCCAGCAGTGGCTTCCCGGGACGATATGGGGCGCTGTTTTTT. Its protein is CASSGFPGRYGALFF.

This clonotype appeared many times. The rearrangement links TRBV6-2 or TRBV6-3 to TRBJ1-2, with D tentatively TRBD1 (5 bases). Germline values: CDR1 MNHEY, CDR2 SVGEGT. Deletions cut 4 bases from V and 0 bases from J, with 15 bases between. This CDR3 comprises 16 residues. The CDR3 nucleotides are TGTGCCAGCAGTTTGTCTCGGGACCGCCCTAACTATGGCTACACCTTC. Its protein product is CASSLSRDRPNYGYTF.

This clonotype was observed at least ten times. The gene calls are TRBV29-1 and TRBJ2-5, with D maybe TRBD1 (5 bases). CDR1 is SQVTM and CDR2 is ANQGSEA in the germline V gene. The CDR3 loop spans 13 amino acids. The V and J ends lost 7 bases and 5 bases respectively, with 17 bases between them. CDR3 in amino acids: CSAASGGAETQYF. CDR3 bases: TGCAGCGCCGCTTCTGGTGGGGCCGAGACCCAGTACTTC.